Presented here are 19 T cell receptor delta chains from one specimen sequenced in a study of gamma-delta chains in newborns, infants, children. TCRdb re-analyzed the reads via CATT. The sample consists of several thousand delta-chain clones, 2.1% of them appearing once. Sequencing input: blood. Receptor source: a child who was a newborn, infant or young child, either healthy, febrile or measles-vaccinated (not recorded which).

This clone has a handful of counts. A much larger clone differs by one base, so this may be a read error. The CDR3: CACVGLVPGDPCTWDTRQMFF. CDR3 coding DNA: TGTGCCTGTGTTGGTTTGGTTCCGGGGGATCCCTGCACCTGGGACACCCGACAGATGTTTTTC. The chain joins TRDV2 to TRDJ3; 7 nucleotides align to TRDD3. The junction had 20 bases not matched to a gene; V was cut back by 5 bases and J by 2 bases. CDR3 size: 21 residues. Germline loops: CDR1 GEAIGNYY, CDR2 EKD.

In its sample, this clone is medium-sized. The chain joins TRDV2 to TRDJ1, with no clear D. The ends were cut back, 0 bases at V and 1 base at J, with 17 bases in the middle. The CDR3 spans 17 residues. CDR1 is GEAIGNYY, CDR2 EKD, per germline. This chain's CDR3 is CACDTGSWSRGTDKLIF. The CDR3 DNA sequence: TGTGCCTGTGACACCGGGAGCTGGTCCCGGGGCACCGATAAACTCATCTTT.

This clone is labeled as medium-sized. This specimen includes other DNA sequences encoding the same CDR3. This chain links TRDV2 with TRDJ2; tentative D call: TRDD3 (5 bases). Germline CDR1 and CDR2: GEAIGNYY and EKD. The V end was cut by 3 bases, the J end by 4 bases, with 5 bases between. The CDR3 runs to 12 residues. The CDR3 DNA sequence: TGTGCCTGTGACTGGGGGACAGCACAACTCTTCTTT. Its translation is CACDWGTAQLFF.

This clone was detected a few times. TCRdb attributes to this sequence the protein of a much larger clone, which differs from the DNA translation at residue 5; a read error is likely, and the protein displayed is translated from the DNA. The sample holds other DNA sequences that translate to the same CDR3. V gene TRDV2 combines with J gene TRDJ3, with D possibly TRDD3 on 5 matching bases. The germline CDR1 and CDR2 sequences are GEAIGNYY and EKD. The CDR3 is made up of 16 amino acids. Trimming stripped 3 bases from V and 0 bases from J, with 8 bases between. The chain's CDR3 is CACDALGSWDTRQMFF. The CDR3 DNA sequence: TGTGCCTGTGACGCCCTGGGCTCCTGGGACACCCGACAGATGTTTTTC.

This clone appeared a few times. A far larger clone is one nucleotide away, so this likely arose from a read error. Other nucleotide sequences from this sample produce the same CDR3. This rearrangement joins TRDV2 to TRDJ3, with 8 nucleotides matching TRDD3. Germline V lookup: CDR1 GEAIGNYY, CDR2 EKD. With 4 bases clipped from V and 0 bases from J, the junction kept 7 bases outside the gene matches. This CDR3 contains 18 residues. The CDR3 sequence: CACDTGYGSSWDTRQMFF. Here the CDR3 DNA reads TGTGCCTGTGATACGGGATACGGGAGCTCCTGGGACACCCGACAGATGTTTTTC.

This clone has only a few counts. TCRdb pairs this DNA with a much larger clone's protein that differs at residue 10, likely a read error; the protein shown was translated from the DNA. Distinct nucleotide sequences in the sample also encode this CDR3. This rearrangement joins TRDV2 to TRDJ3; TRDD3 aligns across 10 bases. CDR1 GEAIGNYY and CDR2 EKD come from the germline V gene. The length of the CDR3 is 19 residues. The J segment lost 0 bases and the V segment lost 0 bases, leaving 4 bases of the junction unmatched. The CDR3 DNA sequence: TGTGCCTGTGACACCGCCTACTGGGGGATCTCCTGGGACACCCGACAGATGTTTTTC. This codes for CACDTAYWGISWDTRQMFF.

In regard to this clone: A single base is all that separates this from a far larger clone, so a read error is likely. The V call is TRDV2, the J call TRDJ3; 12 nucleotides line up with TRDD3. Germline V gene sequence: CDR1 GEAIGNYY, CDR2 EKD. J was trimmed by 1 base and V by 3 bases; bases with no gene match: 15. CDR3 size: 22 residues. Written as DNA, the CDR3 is TGTGCCTGTGACTGGGAACTGGGGGATACCCTCTGGTGGTCCTGGGACACCCGACAGATGTTTTTC. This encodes CACDWELGDTLWWSWDTRQMFF.

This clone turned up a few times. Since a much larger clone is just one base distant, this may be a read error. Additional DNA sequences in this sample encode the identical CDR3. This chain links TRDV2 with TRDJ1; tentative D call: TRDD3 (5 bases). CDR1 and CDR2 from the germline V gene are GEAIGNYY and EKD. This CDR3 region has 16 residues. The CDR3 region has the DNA TGTGCCTGCGACACCGTCTGGGACAGAGGGACCGATAAACTCATCTTT. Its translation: CACDTVWDRGTDKLIF.

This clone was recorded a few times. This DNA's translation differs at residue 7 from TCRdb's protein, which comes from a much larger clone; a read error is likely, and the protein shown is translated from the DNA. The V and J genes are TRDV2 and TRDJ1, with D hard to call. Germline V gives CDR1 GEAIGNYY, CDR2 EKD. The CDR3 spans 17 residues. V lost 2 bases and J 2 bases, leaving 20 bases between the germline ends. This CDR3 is CACDSTVGPFRTDKLIF. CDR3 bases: TGTGCCTGTGACAGTACTGTGGGACCATTCAGAACCGATAAACTCATCTTT.

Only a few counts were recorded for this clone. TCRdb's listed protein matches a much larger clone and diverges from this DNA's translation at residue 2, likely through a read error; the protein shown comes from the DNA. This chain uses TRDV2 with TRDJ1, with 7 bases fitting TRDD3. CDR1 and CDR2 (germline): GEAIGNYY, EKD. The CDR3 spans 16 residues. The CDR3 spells CSCDIAGGPYTDKLIF. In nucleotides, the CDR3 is TGTTCCTGTGACATCGCTGGGGGTCCCTACACCGATAAACTCATCTTT.

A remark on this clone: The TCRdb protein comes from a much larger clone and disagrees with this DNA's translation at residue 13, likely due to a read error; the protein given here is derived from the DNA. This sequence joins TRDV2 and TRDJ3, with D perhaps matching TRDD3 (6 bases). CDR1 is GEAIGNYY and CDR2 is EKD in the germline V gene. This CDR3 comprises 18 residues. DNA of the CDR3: TGTGCCTGTGACACCTGGGGGCTGAGCTCCTGGGACGCCCGACAGATGTTTTTC. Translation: CACDTWGLSSWDARQMFF.

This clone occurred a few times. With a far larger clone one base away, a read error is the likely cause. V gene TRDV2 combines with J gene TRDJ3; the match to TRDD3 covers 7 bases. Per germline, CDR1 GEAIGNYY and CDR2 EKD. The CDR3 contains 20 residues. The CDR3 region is CACDTASLGASSRDTRQMFF. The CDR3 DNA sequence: TGTGCCTGTGACACCGCGTCTCTGGGGGCGAGCTCCCGGGACACCCGACAGATGTTTTTC.

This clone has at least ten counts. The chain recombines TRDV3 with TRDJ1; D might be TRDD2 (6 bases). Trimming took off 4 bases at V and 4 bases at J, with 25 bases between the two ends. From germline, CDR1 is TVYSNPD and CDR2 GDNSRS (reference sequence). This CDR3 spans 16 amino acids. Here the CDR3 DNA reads TGTGCCTCCGCCCGTCTTCCTGCAACACGCCACGATAAACTCATCTTT. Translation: CASARLPATRHDKLIF.

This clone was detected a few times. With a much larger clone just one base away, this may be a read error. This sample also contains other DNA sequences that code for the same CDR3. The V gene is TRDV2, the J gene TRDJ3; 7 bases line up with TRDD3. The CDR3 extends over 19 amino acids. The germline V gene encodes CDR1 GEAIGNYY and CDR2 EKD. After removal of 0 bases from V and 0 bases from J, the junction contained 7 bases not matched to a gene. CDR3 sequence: CACDTGGFQSSWDTRQMFF. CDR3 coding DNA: TGTGCCTGTGACACCGGGGGATTTCAGAGCTCCTGGGACACCCGACAGATGTTTTTC.

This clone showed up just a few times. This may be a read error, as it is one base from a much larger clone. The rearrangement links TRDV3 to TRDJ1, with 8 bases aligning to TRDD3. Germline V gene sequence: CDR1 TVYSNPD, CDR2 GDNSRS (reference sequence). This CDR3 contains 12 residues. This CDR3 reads CAFSGGPDNLIF. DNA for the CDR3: TGTGCCTTTTCTGGGGGACCCGATAACCTCATCTTT.

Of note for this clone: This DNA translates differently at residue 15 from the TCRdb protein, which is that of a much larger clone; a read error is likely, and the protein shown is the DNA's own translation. The CDR3: CACDNTGGYWDTRQIFF. The CDR3 DNA reads as TGTGCCTGTGACAATACTGGGGGATACTGGGACACCCGACAGATATTTTTC. This chain uses TRDV2 with TRDJ3; TRDD3 matches 12 bases. This CDR3 contains 17 residues. Germline-derived CDR1 and CDR2 are GEAIGNYY and EKD.

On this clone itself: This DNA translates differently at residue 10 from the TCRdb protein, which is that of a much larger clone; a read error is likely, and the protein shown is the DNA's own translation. CDR3 loop: CACDWGSSWNTRQMFF. DNA of the CDR3: TGTGCCTGTGACTGGGGGAGCTCCTGGAACACCCGACAGATGTTTTTC. The chain joins TRDV2 to TRDJ3; 7 bases are a match to TRDD3. Germline V CDR1 and CDR2: GEAIGNYY, EKD. The CDR3 sequence is 16 residues long.

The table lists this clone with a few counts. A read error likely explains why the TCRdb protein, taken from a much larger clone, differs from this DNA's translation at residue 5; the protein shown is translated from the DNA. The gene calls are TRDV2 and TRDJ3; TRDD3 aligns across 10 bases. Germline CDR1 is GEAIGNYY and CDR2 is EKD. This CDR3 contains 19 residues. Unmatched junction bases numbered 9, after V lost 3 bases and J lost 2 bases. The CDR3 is CACDAGWGIQTWDTRQMFF. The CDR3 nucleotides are TGTGCCTGTGACGCCGGGTGGGGGATACAAACCTGGGACACCCGACAGATGTTTTTC.

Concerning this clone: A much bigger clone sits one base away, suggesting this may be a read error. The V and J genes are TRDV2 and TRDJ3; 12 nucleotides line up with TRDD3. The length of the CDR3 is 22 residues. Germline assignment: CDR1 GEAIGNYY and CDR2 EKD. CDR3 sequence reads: CAWDTAAYWGILGSWDTRQMFF. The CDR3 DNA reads TGTGCCTGGGACACCGCGGCCTACTGGGGGATACTGGGCTCCTGGGACACCCGACAGATGTTTTTC.